This paragraph covers one T cell receptor (beta chain) sequence. Antigen unknown. This specimen comes from a study of CD8+CD57+ T cells in acquired aplastic anemia. Across the study: Sorted CD4+ and CD8+ cells yielded DNA averaging around 3.2 ug. Study conclusions and caveats: Significance was not reached for CD8+ Simpson's diversity between patients and controls. Twenty-nine CD8+ CDR3 sequences were shared between patients and controls.

TCR beta VDJ combinations and CDR3 sequences were profiled from genomic DNA. TCRdb re-called the reads through MiXCR, storing one row per CDR3 protein. The table lists roughly 200,000 distinct CDR3 sequences, roughly 57% of them singletons. Deletions cut 1 base from V and 6 bases from J, with 16 bases between. This CDR3 contains 15 residues. The germline V gene has CDR1 SNHLY and CDR2 FYNNEI. The TCR was taken from a human donor in good health. Sequenced sample: sorted CD4+, CD8+, or CD8+CD57+ T cells (not recorded which) from PBMCs. The chain combines TRBV2 with TRBJ2-7; a weak D match, TRBD1 (6 bases). CDR3 protein: CASSEVRGQMFEQYF. In nucleotides, the CDR3 is TGTGCCAGCAGTGAAGTCCGGGGACAAATGTTCGAGCAGTACTTC.